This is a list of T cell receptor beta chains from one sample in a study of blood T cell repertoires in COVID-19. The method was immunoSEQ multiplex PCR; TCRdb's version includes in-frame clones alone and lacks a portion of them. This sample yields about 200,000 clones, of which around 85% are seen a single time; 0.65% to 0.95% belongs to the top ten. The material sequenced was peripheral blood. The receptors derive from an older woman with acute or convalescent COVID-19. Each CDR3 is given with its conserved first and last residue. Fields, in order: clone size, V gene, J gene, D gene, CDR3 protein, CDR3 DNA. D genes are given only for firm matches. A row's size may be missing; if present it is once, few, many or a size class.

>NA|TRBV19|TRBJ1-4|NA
CASSAVGEKLFF
TGTGCCAGTAGTGCGGTTGGGGAAAAACTGTTTTTT
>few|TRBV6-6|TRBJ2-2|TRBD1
CASSYSRTGGGELFF
TGTGCCAGCAGTTACTCGAGGACAGGGGGCGGGGAGCTGTTTTTT
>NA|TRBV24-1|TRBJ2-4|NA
CATSDWRGMRDIQYF
TGTGCCACCAGTGATTGGCGCGGGATGAGGGACATTCAGTACTTC
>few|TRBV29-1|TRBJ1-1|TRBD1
CSVRTGGGTEAFF
TGCAGCGTGAGGACAGGGGGGGGTACTGAAGCTTTCTTT
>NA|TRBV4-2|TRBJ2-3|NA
CASSQDLPGETGQGGTDTQYF
TGTGCCAGCAGCCAAGATCTCCCAGGGGAAACGGGCCAGGGTGGAACAGATACGCAGTATTTT
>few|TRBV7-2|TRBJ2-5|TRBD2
CASSMGLATQETQYF
TGTGCCAGCAGCATGGGACTAGCGACGCAAGAGACCCAGTACTTC
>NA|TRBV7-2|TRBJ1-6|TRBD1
CASSPGTDFMPPLHF
TGTGCCAGCAGTCCCGGGACAGATTTCATGCCACCCCTCCACTTT
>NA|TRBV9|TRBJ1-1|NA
CASSVGVGRTTEAFF
TGTGCCAGCAGCGTAGGGGTGGGGAGGACCACTGAAGCTTTCTTT
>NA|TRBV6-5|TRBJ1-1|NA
CASSSHSSLGTEAFF
TGTGCCAGCAGTTCCCACAGCTCCCTGGGCACTGAAGCTTTCTTT
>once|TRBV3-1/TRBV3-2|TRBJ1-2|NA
CASSLADYGYTF
TGTGCCAGCAGCCTAGCCGACTATGGCTACACCTTC
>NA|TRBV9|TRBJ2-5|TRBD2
CARSPGLAGGGAETQYF
TGTGCCCGCAGTCCGGGACTAGCGGGAGGGGGGGCAGAGACCCAGTACTTC
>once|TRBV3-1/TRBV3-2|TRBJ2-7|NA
CASSRQGGLTEQYF
TGTGCCAGCAGCCGTCAGGGGGGCCTTACCGAGCAGTACTTC
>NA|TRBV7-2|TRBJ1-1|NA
CASSLGGGTEAFF
TGTGCCAGCAGCTTAGGGGGAGGCACTGAAGCTTTCTTT
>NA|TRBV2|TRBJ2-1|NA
CASKDTSYNEQFF
TGTGCCAGCAAGGACACCTCCTACAATGAGCAGTTCTTC
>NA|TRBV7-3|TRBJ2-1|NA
CASSRGGEQFF
TGTGCCAGCAGCCGCGGAGGTGAGCAGTTCTTC
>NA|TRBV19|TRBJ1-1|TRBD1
CASSKGQGVPNTEAFF
TGTGCCAGTAGTAAGGGACAGGGGGTCCCGAACACTGAAGCTTTCTTT
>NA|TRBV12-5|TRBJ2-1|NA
CASGLGTFEQFF
TGTGCTAGTGGTTTGGGGACTTTTGAGCAGTTCTTC
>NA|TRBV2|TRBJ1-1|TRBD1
CATTGTGGIVNTEAFF
TGTGCCACCACCGGGACAGGGGGAATAGTGAACACTGAAGCTTTCTTT
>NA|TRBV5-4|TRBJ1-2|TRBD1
CASSKQTPGQNYGYTF
TGTGCCAGCAGCAAGCAAACACCGGGACAGAACTATGGCTACACCTTC
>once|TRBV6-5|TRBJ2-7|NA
CASSYSSQRSPQYF
TGTGCCAGCAGTTACTCCAGCCAGCGGAGCCCGCAGTACTTC
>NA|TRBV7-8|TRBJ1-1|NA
CASSLVLPPGTEAFF
TGTGCCAGCAGCTTAGTCCTTCCCCCCGGGACTGAAGCTTTCTTT
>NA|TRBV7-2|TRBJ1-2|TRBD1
CASSPGQYPGYTF
TGTGCCAGCAGCCCGGGACAGTATCCTGGCTACACCTTC
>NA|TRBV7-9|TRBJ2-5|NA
CASSLGVAWQETQYF
TGTGCCAGCAGCTTAGGGGTAGCGTGGCAAGAGACCCAGTACTTC
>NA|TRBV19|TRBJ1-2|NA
CASSPEHASGSYGYTF
TGTGCCAGTAGTCCCGAACACGCATCTGGGAGCTATGGCTACACCTTC
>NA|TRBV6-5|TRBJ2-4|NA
CASSLSGHNFQYF
TGTGCCAGCAGCCTGTCGGGACACAATTTTCAGTACTTC
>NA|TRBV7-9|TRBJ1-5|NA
CASSRSQGLKGNQPQHF
TGTGCCAGCAGCCGATCGCAGGGTTTAAAAGGCAATCAGCCCCAGCATTTT
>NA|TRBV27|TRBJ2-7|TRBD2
CASRRSGISYEQYF
TGTGCCAGCAGGCGTAGCGGGATCTCCTACGAGCAGTACTTC
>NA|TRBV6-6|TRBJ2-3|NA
CASNRDPSSTDTQYF
TGTGCCAGCAACAGGGACCCTTCTAGCACAGATACGCAGTATTTT
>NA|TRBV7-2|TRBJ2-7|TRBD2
CASSPTSGGYEQYF
TGTGCCAGCAGCCCGACTAGCGGGGGTTACGAGCAGTACTTC
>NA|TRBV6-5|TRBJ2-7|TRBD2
CATLGTSKVEQYF
TGTGCCACTCTAGGGACTAGTAAGGTCGAGCAGTACTTC
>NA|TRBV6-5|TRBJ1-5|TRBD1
CASLTGTNQPQHF
TGTGCCAGCCTGACAGGGACGAATCAGCCCCAGCATTTT
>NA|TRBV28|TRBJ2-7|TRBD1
CATLLRTGTGEQYF
TGTGCCACCCTCCTTAGGACAGGGACAGGCGAGCAGTACTTC
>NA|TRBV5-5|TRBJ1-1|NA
CASSLLMNTEAFF
TGTGCCAGCAGCTTGTTAATGAACACTGAAGCTTTCTTT
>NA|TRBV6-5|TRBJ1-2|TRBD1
CASGTGAGYGYTF
TGTGCCAGTGGGACAGGGGCAGGCTATGGCTACACCTTC
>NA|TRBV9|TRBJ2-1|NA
CASSRQVNVYNEQFF
TGTGCCAGCAGCCGACAGGTAAACGTCTACAATGAGCAGTTCTTC
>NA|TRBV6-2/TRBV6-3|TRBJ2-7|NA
CASSYSRHSYEQYF
TGTGCCAGCAGTTACTCGAGACACTCCTACGAGCAGTACTTC
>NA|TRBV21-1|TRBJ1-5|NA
CASSSRQVSNQPQHF
TGTGCCAGCAGCTCGCGACAGGTTTCCAATCAGCCCCAGCATTTT
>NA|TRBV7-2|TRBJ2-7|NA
CASSDINNYEQYF
TGTGCCAGCAGCGACATTAACAACTACGAGCAGTACTTC
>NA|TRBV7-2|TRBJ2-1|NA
CASSLDQRPYNEQFF
TGTGCCAGCAGCTTAGACCAGCGGCCCTACAATGAGCAGTTCTTC
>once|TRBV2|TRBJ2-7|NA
CASSPTAYEQYF
TGTGCCAGCAGTCCCACAGCTTACGAGCAGTACTTC
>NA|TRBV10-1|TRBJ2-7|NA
CASSATGYEQYF
TGCGCCAGCAGCGCGACAGGTTACGAGCAGTACTTC
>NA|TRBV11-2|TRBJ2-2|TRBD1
CASSLVGQGSTGELFF
TGTGCCAGCAGCTTAGTTGGACAGGGCTCCACCGGGGAGCTGTTTTTT
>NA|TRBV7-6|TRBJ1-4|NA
CASSPSQSTGEKLFF
TGTGCCAGCAGCCCTAGTCAATCAACGGGTGAAAAACTGTTTTTT
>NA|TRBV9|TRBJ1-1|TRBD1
CASSGTGTGRTEAFF
TGTGCCAGCAGCGGAACCGGGACAGGGAGGACTGAAGCTTTCTTT
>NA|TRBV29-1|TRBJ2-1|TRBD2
CSARIPSGRKNEQFF
TGCAGCGCCCGAATCCCTAGCGGGAGGAAAAATGAGCAGTTCTTC
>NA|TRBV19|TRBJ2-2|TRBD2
CASRGLAGDTGELFF
TGTGCCAGTAGGGGACTAGCGGGAGATACCGGGGAGCTGTTTTTT
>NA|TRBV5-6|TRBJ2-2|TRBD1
CASSLGTGGTWQLFF
TGTGCCAGCAGCTTAGGAACAGGGGGAACTTGGCAGCTGTTTTTT
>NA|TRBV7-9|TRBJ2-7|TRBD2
CASGGSTDTEKQYF
TGTGCCAGCGGCGGGAGCACCGATACGGAAAAGCAGTACTTC
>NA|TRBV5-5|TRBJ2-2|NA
CASSTGTTYTGELFF
TGTGCCAGCAGCACCGGGACAACCTACACCGGGGAGCTGTTTTTT
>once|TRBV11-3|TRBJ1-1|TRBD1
CASSYQGAVTEAFF
TGTGCCAGCAGCTACCAGGGGGCTGTCACTGAAGCTTTCTTT
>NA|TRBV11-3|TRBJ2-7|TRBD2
CASSSGGLFGLASEQYF
TGTGCCAGCAGCTCTGGGGGGCTTTTCGGACTAGCGAGCGAGCAGTACTTC
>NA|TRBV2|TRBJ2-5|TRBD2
CASSDLGLAGGIRETQYF
TGTGCCAGCAGTGACTTGGGACTAGCGGGGGGTATTAGAGAGACCCAGTACTTC
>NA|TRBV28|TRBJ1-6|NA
CASSLIGDNSPLHF
TGTGCCAGCAGTTTGATAGGGGATAATTCACCCCTCCACTTT